Listed below are T cell receptor beta chains from one sample, sequenced in a study of graft-versus-host responses after intestinal transplantation. Generated by immunoSEQ multiplex PCR, the TCRdb table keeps only in-frame clones and is missing some. The data hold under 140,000 clones, with 80% to 95% observed a single time. Their antigens are not known. The sample consisted of unstimulated CD8+ T cells sorted from spleen or lymph node cells, taken before intestinal transplant. These receptors all stem from a human donor who received an intestinal transplant. Each CDR3 is given with its conserved first and last residue. Fields, in order: clone size, D gene, V gene, J gene, CDR3 protein, CDR3 DNA. A D gene is named only where the DNA matches it firmly. Some rows have no size entry. The others give once, few or many, or a class for an expanded clone.

abundance: once; d_gene: TRBD2; v_gene: TRBV2; j_gene: TRBJ2-1; CDR3aa: CASSGELAGGEQFF; CDR3nt: TGTGCCAGCAGTGGCGAGCTAGCGGGGGGCGAGCAGTTCTTC
abundance: -; d_gene: -; v_gene: TRBV27; j_gene: TRBJ1-1; CDR3aa: CASSTMGGTEAFF; CDR3nt: TGTGCCAGCAGTACCATGGGGGGCACTGAAGCTTTCTTT
abundance: -; d_gene: TRBD2; v_gene: TRBV30; j_gene: TRBJ2-7; CDR3aa: CAWSGSSGPYEQYF; CDR3nt: TGTGCCTGGAGTGGGTCTAGCGGCCCCTACGAGCAGTACTTC
abundance: -; d_gene: -; v_gene: TRBV19; j_gene: TRBJ2-7; CDR3aa: CASSIDLSYEQYF; CDR3nt: TGTGCCAGTAGTATAGACCTTTCCTACGAGCAGTACTTC
abundance: once; d_gene: -; v_gene: TRBV5-1; j_gene: TRBJ2-7; CDR3aa: CASSPGTPYEQYF; CDR3nt: TGCGCCAGCAGCCCGGGGACACCCTACGAGCAGTACTTC
abundance: -; d_gene: -; v_gene: TRBV5-8; j_gene: TRBJ2-5; CDR3aa: CASSTVGWTQYF; CDR3nt: TGTGCCAGCAGCACGGTCGGGTGGACCCAGTACTTC
abundance: -; d_gene: -; v_gene: TRBV7-9; j_gene: TRBJ1-2; CDR3aa: CASSRRESSLIYGYTF; CDR3nt: TGTGCCAGCAGCCGAAGGGAGTCCTCACTTATCTATGGCTACACCTTC
abundance: -; d_gene: TRBD2; v_gene: TRBV5-1; j_gene: TRBJ2-7; CDR3aa: CASSLESSGSYYEQYF; CDR3nt: TGCGCCAGCAGCTTGGAGAGTAGCGGGTCATACTACGAGCAGTACTTC
abundance: -; d_gene: TRBD2; v_gene: TRBV5-4; j_gene: TRBJ2-3; CDR3aa: CASSLYGRGTDTQYF; CDR3nt: TGTGCCAGCAGCTTGTACGGGAGGGGAACAGATACGCAGTATTTT
abundance: -; d_gene: -; v_gene: TRBV27; j_gene: TRBJ1-1; CDR3aa: CASSLSAPGNTEAFF; CDR3nt: TGTGCCAGCAGTTTATCGGCTCCGGGTAACACTGAAGCTTTCTTT
abundance: -; d_gene: TRBD2; v_gene: TRBV27; j_gene: TRBJ2-7; CDR3aa: CASSLSGGGAAYEQYF; CDR3nt: TGTGCCAGCAGTTTATCAGGCGGGGGAGCTGCCTACGAGCAGTACTTC
abundance: -; d_gene: TRBD1; v_gene: TRBV15; j_gene: TRBJ2-7; CDR3aa: CATSFGTGSYEQYF; CDR3nt: TGTGCCACCAGCTTCGGGACAGGATCCTACGAGCAGTACTTC
abundance: -; d_gene: TRBD2; v_gene: TRBV10-3; j_gene: TRBJ2-1; CDR3aa: CAISIRTSGRGNEQFF; CDR3nt: TGTGCCATCAGCATTCGGACTAGCGGGAGGGGAAATGAGCAGTTCTTC
abundance: -; d_gene: -; v_gene: TRBV9; j_gene: TRBJ2-1; CDR3aa: CASSVDGRAYNEQFF; CDR3nt: TGTGCCAGCAGCGTAGACGGGCGGGCCTACAATGAGCAGTTCTTC
abundance: few; d_gene: -; v_gene: TRBV5-6; j_gene: TRBJ1-4; CDR3aa: CASSSHRTVLRAVEKLFF; CDR3nt: TGTGCCAGCAGTTCACACCGGACAGTTCTCCGTGCGGTGGAAAAACTGTTTTTT
abundance: few; d_gene: -; v_gene: TRBV6-6; j_gene: TRBJ1-3; CDR3aa: CASTLDGFSGNTIYF; CDR3nt: TGTGCCAGCACCCTGGACGGATTCTCTGGAAACACCATATATTTT
abundance: -; d_gene: -; v_gene: TRBV29-1; j_gene: TRBJ2-5; CDR3aa: CSVANRLTAIKETQYF; CDR3nt: TGCAGCGTTGCAAACAGGTTGACCGCAATCAAAGAGACCCAGTACTTC
abundance: -; d_gene: TRBD1; v_gene: TRBV5-4; j_gene: TRBJ2-5; CDR3aa: CASSLAGTGQETQYF; CDR3nt: TGTGCCAGCAGCTTGGCCGGGACAGGCCAAGAGACCCAGTACTTC
abundance: -; d_gene: -; v_gene: TRBV27; j_gene: TRBJ2-1; CDR3aa: CASSLGWYNEQFF; CDR3nt: TGTGCCAGCAGTTTAGGGTGGTACAATGAGCAGTTCTTC
abundance: -; d_gene: -; v_gene: TRBV27; j_gene: TRBJ1-1; CDR3aa: CASRTTVNTEAFF; CDR3nt: TGTGCCAGCAGAACGACAGTGAACACTGAAGCTTTCTTT
abundance: -; d_gene: -; v_gene: TRBV6-5; j_gene: TRBJ1-2; CDR3aa: CASSYGRGMAGYTF; CDR3nt: TGTGCCAGCAGTTACGGGCGGGGAATGGCTGGCTACACCTTC
abundance: -; d_gene: -; v_gene: TRBV30; j_gene: TRBJ2-7; CDR3aa: CAWSVTVSYEQYF; CDR3nt: TGTGCCTGGAGTGTTACGGTCTCCTACGAGCAGTACTTC
abundance: -; d_gene: -; v_gene: TRBV27; j_gene: TRBJ2-7; CDR3aa: CASSLSTPRYEQYF; CDR3nt: TGTGCCAGCAGTTTATCAACACCGAGATACGAGCAGTACTTC
abundance: once; d_gene: -; v_gene: TRBV18; j_gene: TRBJ2-4; CDR3aa: CASSPGLEAKNIQYF; CDR3nt: TGTGCCAGCTCACCGGGACTGGAAGCCAAAAACATTCAGTACTTC
abundance: -; d_gene: -; v_gene: TRBV25-1; j_gene: TRBJ2-7; CDR3aa: CASRGPGLSEQYF; CDR3nt: TGTGCCAGCAGGGGGCCCGGTCTCTCCGAGCAGTACTTC
abundance: -; d_gene: -; v_gene: TRBV5-1; j_gene: TRBJ2-1; CDR3aa: CASSQGLGQFF; CDR3nt: TGCGCCAGCAGTCAGGGACTCGGGCAGTTCTTC
abundance: -; d_gene: -; v_gene: TRBV27; j_gene: TRBJ1-1; CDR3aa: CASSLLGGSTEAFF; CDR3nt: TGTGCCAGCAGTTTATTGGGTGGAAGCACTGAAGCTTTCTTT
abundance: -; d_gene: -; v_gene: TRBV18; j_gene: TRBJ1-4; CDR3aa: CATSGEKLFF; CDR3nt: TGTGCCACCTCTGGGGAAAAACTGTTTTTT
abundance: once; d_gene: -; v_gene: TRBV6-4; j_gene: TRBJ1-5; CDR3aa: CASHITNQPQHF; CDR3nt: TGTGCTAGCCACATAACGAATCAGCCCCAGCATTTT
abundance: -; d_gene: TRBD1; v_gene: TRBV7-9; j_gene: TRBJ1-2; CDR3aa: CASSWAGGENGYTF; CDR3nt: TGTGCCAGCAGCTGGGCAGGGGGCGAGAATGGCTACACCTTC
abundance: few; d_gene: -; v_gene: TRBV19; j_gene: TRBJ2-7; CDR3aa: CASSMGAGEQYF; CDR3nt: TGTGCCAGTAGTATGGGGGCTGGGGAGCAGTACTTC
abundance: -; d_gene: -; v_gene: TRBV15; j_gene: TRBJ1-5; CDR3aa: CATSSGVGDQPQHF; CDR3nt: TGTGCCACCAGCAGTGGCGTAGGGGATCAGCCCCAGCATTTT
abundance: -; d_gene: -; v_gene: TRBV5-5; j_gene: TRBJ2-7; CDR3aa: CASSLAPGNYEQYF; CDR3nt: TGTGCCAGCAGCTTGGCGCCAGGGAACTACGAGCAGTACTTC
abundance: -; d_gene: -; v_gene: TRBV13; j_gene: TRBJ2-3; CDR3aa: CASSLGLRFTDTQYF; CDR3nt: TGTGCCAGCAGCTTAGGTTTACGGTTCACAGATACGCAGTATTTT
abundance: -; d_gene: -; v_gene: TRBV5-1; j_gene: TRBJ2-1; CDR3aa: CASSLRNSQSSYNEQFF; CDR3nt: TGCGCCAGCAGCTTAAGGAACTCCCAAAGCTCCTACAATGAGCAGTTCTTC
abundance: -; d_gene: -; v_gene: TRBV19; j_gene: TRBJ2-7; CDR3aa: CASSIGSSPGVIF; CDR3nt: TGTGCCAGTAGTATAGGATCGTCGCCAGGGGTTATATTC
abundance: -; d_gene: -; v_gene: TRBV11-2; j_gene: TRBJ1-1; CDR3aa: CASSLDGPFGGGGTEAFF; CDR3nt: TGTGCCAGCAGCTTAGATGGCCCCTTTGGAGGGGGAGGGACTGAAGCTTTCTTT
abundance: -; d_gene: -; v_gene: TRBV30; j_gene: TRBJ2-5; CDR3aa: CAWSSGRLQETQYF; CDR3nt: TGTGCCTGGAGTAGTGGGAGGCTCCAAGAGACCCAGTACTTC
abundance: -; d_gene: TRBD2; v_gene: TRBV30; j_gene: TRBJ2-1; CDR3aa: CAWSLAGVNEQFF; CDR3nt: TGTGCCTGGAGTCTAGCGGGAGTCAATGAGCAGTTCTTC
abundance: once; d_gene: TRBD1; v_gene: TRBV6-4; j_gene: TRBJ2-4; CDR3aa: CASKVVPRLGQAKNIQYF; CDR3nt: TGTGCCAGCAAAGTGGTTCCTAGGCTGGGACAGGCCAAAAACATTCAGTACTTC
abundance: -; d_gene: -; v_gene: TRBV15; j_gene: TRBJ1-1; CDR3aa: CATSPYDRFVTEAFF; CDR3nt: TGTGCCACCAGCCCATACGACCGATTTGTGACTGAAGCTTTCTTT
abundance: once; d_gene: TRBD2; v_gene: TRBV4-2; j_gene: TRBJ2-1; CDR3aa: CASSQEGTSEYNEQFF; CDR3nt: TGTGCCAGCAGCCAAGAAGGGACTAGCGAATACAATGAGCAGTTCTTC
abundance: -; d_gene: TRBD1; v_gene: TRBV5-4; j_gene: TRBJ2-7; CDR3aa: CASSRDRNIYEQYF; CDR3nt: TGTGCCAGCAGTCGGGACAGGAACATCTACGAGCAGTACTTC
abundance: -; d_gene: -; v_gene: TRBV19; j_gene: TRBJ2-1; CDR3aa: CASSIGPLGEQFF; CDR3nt: TGTGCCAGTAGTATAGGTCCCTTGGGGGAGCAGTTCTTC
abundance: -; d_gene: -; v_gene: TRBV4-1; j_gene: TRBJ2-5; CDR3aa: CASSQAGLGETQYF; CDR3nt: TGCGCCAGCAGCCAGGCAGGGTTGGGGGAGACCCAGTACTTC
abundance: -; d_gene: TRBD1; v_gene: TRBV9; j_gene: TRBJ2-5; CDR3aa: CASSPGDRAETQYF; CDR3nt: TGTGCCAGCAGCCCGGGGGACAGGGCAGAGACCCAGTACTTC
abundance: -; d_gene: TRBD2; v_gene: TRBV2; j_gene: TRBJ2-7; CDR3aa: CASSEARLAGYEQYF; CDR3nt: TGTGCCAGCAGTGAAGCGCGACTAGCAGGTTACGAGCAGTACTTC
abundance: -; d_gene: -; v_gene: TRBV27; j_gene: TRBJ1-1; CDR3aa: CASSPTAGRGYTEAFF; CDR3nt: TGTGCCAGCAGTCCCACCGCAGGGAGGGGGTACACTGAAGCTTTCTTT
abundance: -; d_gene: -; v_gene: TRBV7-9; j_gene: TRBJ2-2; CDR3aa: CATLFRDTNTGELFF; CDR3nt: TGTGCCACCCTTTTCCGGGACACAAACACCGGGGAGCTGTTTTTT
abundance: -; d_gene: -; v_gene: TRBV4-1; j_gene: TRBJ2-5; CDR3aa: CASSQDVGALWETQYF; CDR3nt: TGCGCCAGCAGCCAAGATGTAGGGGCGCTATGGGAGACCCAGTACTTC
abundance: -; d_gene: -; v_gene: TRBV7-2; j_gene: TRBJ1-5; CDR3aa: CASSLVPEGSTQPQHF; CDR3nt: TGTGCCAGCAGCTTAGTCCCCGAGGGAAGTACTCAGCCCCAGCATTTT
abundance: once; d_gene: TRBD1; v_gene: TRBV9; j_gene: TRBJ2-1; CDR3aa: CASSVVAQGNEQFF; CDR3nt: TGTGCCAGCAGCGTAGTGGCACAGGGGAATGAGCAGTTCTTC
abundance: -; d_gene: TRBD1; v_gene: TRBV6-4; j_gene: TRBJ1-1; CDR3aa: CASRPQGAIRTEAFF; CDR3nt: TGTGCCAGCAGACCACAGGGGGCGATAAGAACTGAAGCTTTCTTT
abundance: -; d_gene: TRBD1; v_gene: TRBV13; j_gene: TRBJ1-1; CDR3aa: CASSPGTGGTEAFF; CDR3nt: TGTGCCAGCAGCCCCGGGACAGGGGGCACTGAAGCTTTCTTT
abundance: -; d_gene: TRBD1; v_gene: TRBV6-1; j_gene: TRBJ1-1; CDR3aa: CASSEWAGGSDTEAFF; CDR3nt: TGTGCCAGCAGTGAATGGGCAGGGGGCAGTGACACTGAAGCTTTCTTT
abundance: once; d_gene: -; v_gene: TRBV6-5; j_gene: TRBJ2-5; CDR3aa: CASSYAMGPRETQYF; CDR3nt: TGTGCCAGCAGTTATGCCATGGGGCCCAGGGAGACCCAGTACTTC
abundance: -; d_gene: -; v_gene: TRBV7-6; j_gene: TRBJ2-2; CDR3aa: CASSHLGGGELFF; CDR3nt: TGTGCCAGCAGCCACCTTGGGGGAGGGGAGCTGTTTTTT